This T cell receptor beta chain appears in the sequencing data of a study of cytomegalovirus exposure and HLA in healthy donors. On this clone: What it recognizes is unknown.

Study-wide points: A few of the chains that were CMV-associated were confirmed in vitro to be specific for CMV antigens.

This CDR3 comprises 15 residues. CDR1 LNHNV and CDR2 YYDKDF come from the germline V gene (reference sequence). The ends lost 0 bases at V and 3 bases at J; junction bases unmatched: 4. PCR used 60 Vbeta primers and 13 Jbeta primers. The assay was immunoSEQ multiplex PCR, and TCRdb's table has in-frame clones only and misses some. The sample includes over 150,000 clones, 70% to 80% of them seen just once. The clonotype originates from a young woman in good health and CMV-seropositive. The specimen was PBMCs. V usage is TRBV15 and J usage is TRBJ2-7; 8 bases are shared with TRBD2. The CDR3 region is CATSRDREGIYEQYF. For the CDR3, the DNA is TGTGCCACCAGCAGAGATCGGGAGGGTATCTACGAGCAGTACTTC.